The 19 T cell receptor beta chains in this list originate from one sample, sequenced in a study of glioma-infiltrating T cells after dendritic cell vaccination. Assay used: immunoSEQ multiplex PCR; TCRdb lists only in-frame clones, some missing. The sample shows 35,000 to 40,000 clones, approximately 82% of them seen only once. Specimen: blood, collected before dendritic cell vaccination. These receptors came from a human donor with glioblastoma.

The V call is TRBV4-1, the J call TRBJ2-3; a possible D gene is TRBD2 (6 bases). The V end was cut by 5 bases, the J end by 2 bases, with 17 bases between. Germline V CDR1 and CDR2: MGHRA, YSYEKL. This CDR3 has 16 residues. The CDR3 region is CASSSRTRDFTDTQYF. In DNA, the CDR3 is TGCGCCAGCAGCAGCCGGACCCGGGACTTCACAGATACGCAGTATTTT.

The chain combines TRBV11-3 with TRBJ2-7, with 8 bases lining up with TRBD1. V lost 5 bases to trimming and J lost 5 bases; unmatched junction nucleotides: 5. CDR1 is SGHNT, CDR2 YENEEA, per germline. There are 13 residues in the CDR3. CDR3 nucleotides: TGTGCCAGCAGCCCCCGGACAGGGAACGAGCAGTACTTC. Translation gives CASSPRTGNEQYF.

The J gene is TRBJ2-7, the V gene TRBV4-1; the match to TRBD1 covers 8 bases. Germline lookup yields CDR1 MGHRA and CDR2 YSYEKL. Trimming removed 4 bases from V and 1 base from J; junction bases left unmatched: 12. CDR3 length: 17 residues. This chain's CDR3 is CASSLFRPGQESYEQYF. The CDR3 nucleotides read TGCGCCAGCAGCCTTTTCCGACCGGGACAGGAGTCCTACGAGCAGTACTTC.

The V gene is TRBV2, the J gene TRBJ2-1, with TRBD2 identical over 9 bases. The V gene's germline CDR1 is SNHLY and CDR2 FYNNEI. J was trimmed by 2 bases and V by 3 bases; bases with no gene match: 2. This CDR3 contains 15 residues. The CDR3 DNA follows: TGTGCCAGCAGTGATAGCGGGGGCACCTACAATGAGCAGTTCTTC. It specifies CASSDSGGTYNEQFF.

The V call is TRBV7-9, the J call TRBJ2-2; TRBD1 agrees at 10 bases. Looked up from germline, CDR1 is SEHNR and CDR2 is FQNEAQ (reference sequence). V was pared by 5 bases and J by 7 bases, with 13 bases of the junction left unmatched. This CDR3 contains 17 residues. CDR3 sequence: CASSPRTGTGVIGELFF. CDR3 sequence (DNA): TGTGCCAGCAGCCCTCGAACCGGGACAGGGGTCATCGGGGAGCTGTTTTTT.

The chain combines TRBV12-5 with TRBJ2-7; D perhaps matches TRBD2 (5 bases). Trimming stripped 5 bases from V and 2 bases from J, with 10 bases between. Germline V CDR1 and CDR2: LGHNT, FRNRAP. The CDR3 extends over 13 amino acids. The CDR3 region has the DNA TGTGCTAGTGGTCCGTACGGGGCCTACGAGCAGTACTTC. As protein: CASGPYGAYEQYF.

This chain links TRBV7-2 with TRBJ2-7, with D unclear. The V gene lost 3 bases and the J gene lost 1 base, with 7 bases spanning the gap. CDR1 is SGHTA, CDR2 FQGNSA, per germline. The CDR3 sequence is 13 residues long. CDR3 residues: CASSFELSYEQYF. In nucleotides, the CDR3 is TGTGCCAGCAGCTTCGAGTTGTCCTACGAGCAGTACTTC.

The chain uses TRBV19 and TRBJ1-2; D gene uncertain. Germline values: CDR1 LNHDA, CDR2 SQIVND (reference sequence). V was cut by 5 bases and J by 7 bases, with 8 bases left in between. The CDR3 runs 11 residues. The DNA of the CDR3 is TGTGCCAGTAGTCGGTCGGGTGGCTACACCTTC. This translates into CASSRSGGYTF.

The V and J genes are TRBV25-1 and TRBJ2-5; D ambiguous. Trimming stripped 3 bases from V and 1 base from J, with 12 bases between. The CDR3 covers 15 residues. Germline loops: CDR1 MGHDK, CDR2 SYGVNS. The CDR3 coding sequence is TGTGCCAGCAGTGACCCTGACACCTTCCAAGAGACCCAGTACTTC. Amino acid sequence: CASSDPDTFQETQYF.

The chain combines TRBV11-3 with TRBJ1-6, with TRBD1 matching over 10 bases. The J segment lost 6 bases and the V segment lost 4 bases, leaving 9 bases of the junction unmatched. The germline CDR1 and CDR2 sequences are SGHNT and YENEEA. The CDR3 spans 17 residues. The CDR3 nucleotides read TGTGCCAGCAGCTCTTATTTTGGGGACAGGGGTAATTCACCCCTCCACTTT. Its protein is CASSSYFGDRGNSPLHF. Full variable domain (rest looked up from reference TRBV11-3 and TRBJ1-6): EAGVVQSPRYKIIEKKQPVAFWCNPISGHNTLYWYLQNLGQGPELLIRYENEEAVDDSQLPKDRFSAERLKGVDSTLKIQPAELGDSAVYLCASSSYFGDRGNSPLHFGNGTRLTVT.

This sequence joins TRBV5-1 and TRBJ2-3; 9 positions agree with TRBD1. Trimming took 3 bases from V and 3 from J; bases not matched to a gene: 2. Per germline, CDR1 SGHRS and CDR2 YFSETQ. The CDR3 consists of 14 residues. CDR3 residues: CASSSGTGTDTQYF. DNA of the CDR3: TGCGCCAGCAGCTCGGGGACAGGGACAGATACGCAGTATTTT.

V usage is TRBV27 and J usage is TRBJ2-2, with 7 bases fitting TRBD1. Per germline, CDR1 MNHEY and CDR2 SMNVEV (reference sequence). This CDR3 comprises 17 residues. V lost 1 base and J lost 1; bases outside the gene matches: 6. CDR3 loop: CASSLYQWTGNTGELFF. The CDR3 DNA sequence: TGTGCCAGCAGTTTATACCAATGGACAGGGAACACCGGGGAGCTGTTTTTT.

The V and J genes are TRBV4-3 and TRBJ1-2; D remains ambiguous. Trimming cost V 0 bases and J 2 bases, with 16 bases left between them. This CDR3 is built from 17 residues. CDR1 LGHNA and CDR2 YSLEER come from the germline V gene. The CDR3 nucleotides are TGCGCCAGCAGCCAAGAAGTCTTCGAGGCGGGAAACTATGGCTACACCTTC. As protein: CASSQEVFEAGNYGYTF.

The chain is built from TRBV2 and TRBJ1-1; D might be TRBD1 (5 bases). The CDR3 length is 16 residues. Trimming pared 6 bases from V and 0 bases from J, leaving 17 bases between. CDR1 and CDR2 from the germline V gene are SNHLY and FYNNEI. CDR3 coding DNA: TGTGCCAGCAGCGAAACCCGGACGGGGGTGAACACTGAAGCTTTCTTT. Encoded protein: CASSETRTGVNTEAFF.

This sequence joins TRBV2 and TRBJ1-5; 8 bases agree with TRBD1. Germline loops: CDR1 SNHLY, CDR2 FYNNEI. CDR3 size: 14 residues. V shed 6 bases and J 9 bases; nucleotides not matched to a gene: 10. Here the CDR3 reads CASSRSTTGVPQHF. The DNA for the CDR3 is TGTGCCAGCAGCAGATCTACGACAGGGGTGCCCCAGCATTTT.

This clone turned up a few times. The V gene is TRBV2, the J gene TRBJ1-4, with 8 bases identical to TRBD1. The CDR3 length is 14 residues. Looked up from germline, CDR1 is SNHLY and CDR2 is FYNNEI. The junction had 10 bases not matched to a gene; V was cut back by 8 bases and J by 8 bases. Here the CDR3 reads CASGGRDRREKLFF. The CDR3 DNA is TGTGCCAGCGGGGGCCGGGACAGGAGGGAAAAACTGTTTTTT.

V usage is TRBV6-5 and J usage is TRBJ2-7, with D perhaps matching TRBD1 (6 bases). In germline, CDR1 is MNHEY, CDR2 SVGAGI. Deletions cut 3 bases from V and 4 bases from J, with 13 bases between. The CDR3 runs to 14 residues. In DNA form, the CDR3 reads TGTGCCAGCAGTTATCAAGGGGGATTGTACGAGCAGTACTTC. As protein: CASSYQGGLYEQYF.

This chain uses TRBV11-2 with TRBJ1-1; a possible D gene is TRBD1 (6 bases). CDR1 SGHAT and CDR2 FQNNGV come from the germline V gene. Deletions cut 5 bases from V and 4 bases from J, with 29 bases between. CDR3 length: 19 residues. The CDR3 loop reads CASSPGVDYSKGGRTEAFF. For the CDR3, the DNA is TGTGCCAGCAGCCCTGGGGTGGATTACAGCAAAGGGGGACGCACTGAAGCTTTCTTT.

The chain employs TRBV5-6 and TRBJ1-1, with 11 bases matching TRBD1. The CDR3 runs to 15 residues. Germline CDR1 is SGHDT and CDR2 is YYEEEE. V trimming: 3 bases; J trimming: 3 bases; junction bases outside the gene matches: 4. This CDR3 is CASSSPGQGDTEAFF. The CDR3 DNA is TGTGCCAGCAGCTCGCCGGGACAGGGGGACACTGAAGCTTTCTTT.